These T cell receptor beta chains were read from a single sample in a study of blood T cell repertoires in COVID-19. Assay used: immunoSEQ multiplex PCR; TCRdb lists only in-frame clones, some missing. The sample carries about 100,000 clones, almost 85% recorded once. Sequencing was performed on peripheral blood. The origin of the receptors is a human donor in a cohort sampled during active COVID-19. The CDR3 runs from the conserved cysteine through the conserved F or W. The order of the fields is CDR3 protein, CDR3 DNA, V gene, D gene, J gene, clone size. A D gene is named only where the DNA matches it firmly. Where a row states a size, it is once, few, many or the class of an expanded clone; other rows omit it.

CDR3 protein: CASSQLPGGNTIYF
CDR3 DNA: TGTGCCAGCAGCCAATTGCCGGGGGGAAACACCATATATTTT
V gene: TRBV7-3
D gene: .
J gene: TRBJ1-3
clone size: .

CDR3 protein: CASSFGQAKPNEKLFF
CDR3 DNA: TGTGCCAGCAGCTTTGGGCAGGCGAAACCTAATGAAAAACTGTTTTTT
V gene: TRBV7-3
D gene: .
J gene: TRBJ1-4
clone size: .

CDR3 protein: CASSSSDRPNTEAFF
CDR3 DNA: TGTGCCAGCAGCTCCTCAGACAGGCCGAACACTGAAGCTTTCTTT
V gene: TRBV7-3
D gene: .
J gene: TRBJ1-1
clone size: once

CDR3 protein: CASSPPYSINEQFF
CDR3 DNA: TGTGCCAGCTCACCACCGTATAGCATCAATGAGCAGTTCTTC
V gene: TRBV18
D gene: .
J gene: TRBJ2-1
clone size: .

CDR3 protein: CASSVGAGSYNSPLHF
CDR3 DNA: TGTGCCAGCAGCGTAGGGGCAGGGTCCTATAATTCACCCCTCCACTTT
V gene: TRBV9
D gene: .
J gene: TRBJ1-6
clone size: .

CDR3 protein: CASSPRGTGNTIYF
CDR3 DNA: TGTGCCAGCAGCCCTCGGGGGACTGGAAACACCATATATTTT
V gene: TRBV7-2
D gene: .
J gene: TRBJ1-3
clone size: once

CDR3 protein: CASRTTGEYEQYF
CDR3 DNA: TGTGCCAGCAGAACGACAGGGGAGTACGAGCAGTACTTC
V gene: TRBV6-5
D gene: TRBD1
J gene: TRBJ2-7
clone size: .

CDR3 protein: CASSPRFGPRYEQYF
CDR3 DNA: TGTGCCAGCAGCCCACGATTTGGCCCCCGCTACGAGCAGTACTTC
V gene: TRBV3-1/TRBV3-2
D gene: .
J gene: TRBJ2-7
clone size: .

CDR3 protein: CASSHSYTDTQYF
CDR3 DNA: TGCGCCAGCAGCCATAGCTACACAGATACGCAGTATTTT
V gene: TRBV4-3
D gene: .
J gene: TRBJ2-3
clone size: .

CDR3 protein: CASSLIGLAGVGETQYF
CDR3 DNA: TGTGCCAGCAGTTTAATAGGACTAGCGGGAGTCGGGGAGACCCAGTACTTC
V gene: TRBV28
D gene: TRBD2
J gene: TRBJ2-5
clone size: .

CDR3 protein: CASASLKHTSYGYTF
CDR3 DNA: TGTGCCAGCGCCTCCCTTAAACATACAAGCTATGGCTACACCTTC
V gene: TRBV6-5
D gene: .
J gene: TRBJ1-2
clone size: .

CDR3 protein: CASSLAAVGGTDTQYF
CDR3 DNA: TGTGCCAGCAGCTTAGCGGCGGTGGGAGGCACAGATACGCAGTATTTT
V gene: TRBV7-9
D gene: .
J gene: TRBJ2-3
clone size: .

CDR3 protein: CASSSLTGGGYGYTF
CDR3 DNA: TGCGCCAGCAGCTCCCTAACAGGGGGCGGTTATGGCTACACCTTC
V gene: TRBV5-1
D gene: TRBD1
J gene: TRBJ1-2
clone size: .

CDR3 protein: CASRKGREDGEQFF
CDR3 DNA: TGTGCCAGCCGGAAAGGGCGGGAGGATGGGGAGCAGTTCTTC
V gene: TRBV19
D gene: TRBD2
J gene: TRBJ2-1
clone size: .

CDR3 protein: CAFDTGGYQPQHF
CDR3 DNA: TGTGCCTTTGATACAGGGGGCTACCAGCCCCAGCATTTT
V gene: TRBV30
D gene: TRBD1
J gene: TRBJ1-5
clone size: .

CDR3 protein: CASSSPTGSGYTF
CDR3 DNA: TGTGCCAGCAGCTCTCCCACAGGGTCTGGCTACACCTTC
V gene: TRBV3-1/TRBV3-2
D gene: .
J gene: TRBJ1-2
clone size: .

CDR3 protein: CASSRTGRETQYF
CDR3 DNA: TGTGCCAGCAGCCGGACAGGGAGGGAGACCCAGTACTTC
V gene: TRBV6-5
D gene: TRBD1
J gene: TRBJ2-5
clone size: .

CDR3 protein: CASFVTGFLLAGNTIYF
CDR3 DNA: TGCGCCAGCTTCGTAACAGGGTTTTTACTCGCTGGAAACACCATATATTTT
V gene: TRBV5-1
D gene: .
J gene: TRBJ1-3
clone size: .

CDR3 protein: CASSQSRLAGSHEQFF
CDR3 DNA: TGCGCCAGCAGCCAATCGCGGTTAGCGGGGAGTCATGAGCAGTTCTTC
V gene: TRBV4-1
D gene: TRBD2
J gene: TRBJ2-1
clone size: once

CDR3 protein: CAISVGTSGGSTDTQYF
CDR3 DNA: TGTGCCATCAGTGTGGGGACTAGCGGGGGTAGCACAGATACGCAGTATTTT
V gene: TRBV10-3
D gene: TRBD2
J gene: TRBJ2-3
clone size: .

CDR3 protein: CASSFTGFQETQYF
CDR3 DNA: TGTGCCAGCAGCTTTACGGGATTCCAAGAGACCCAGTACTTC
V gene: TRBV7-9
D gene: .
J gene: TRBJ2-5
clone size: .

CDR3 protein: CASSLGATGNTEAFF
CDR3 DNA: TGTGCCAGCAGCCTTGGGGCCACTGGGAACACTGAAGCTTTCTTT
V gene: TRBV7-2
D gene: .
J gene: TRBJ1-1
clone size: .

CDR3 protein: CASRKETGITEAFF
CDR3 DNA: TGTGCCAGTAGAAAAGAAACAGGGATCACTGAAGCTTTCTTT
V gene: TRBV19
D gene: .
J gene: TRBJ1-1
clone size: .

CDR3 protein: CASSPRGLAGAGTGELFF
CDR3 DNA: TGTGCCAGCTCACCACGAGGACTAGCGGGAGCAGGCACCGGGGAGCTGTTTTTT
V gene: TRBV18
D gene: TRBD2
J gene: TRBJ2-2
clone size: .

CDR3 protein: CASSFPGLGGDTQYF
CDR3 DNA: TGTGCCAGCAGTTTCCCGGGACTGGGAGGAGATACGCAGTATTTT
V gene: TRBV28
D gene: .
J gene: TRBJ2-3
clone size: once

CDR3 protein: CAIGLAGNEQFF
CDR3 DNA: TGTGCCATCGGACTAGCGGGTAATGAGCAGTTCTTC
V gene: TRBV6-6
D gene: TRBD2
J gene: TRBJ2-1
clone size: once

CDR3 protein: CASSQETRDRIGGSNTEAFF
CDR3 DNA: TGCGCCAGCAGCCAAGAGACCCGGGACAGGATAGGGGGCTCGAACACTGAAGCTTTCTTT
V gene: TRBV4-1
D gene: TRBD1
J gene: TRBJ1-1
clone size: .

CDR3 protein: CASSPPLRGVRYGYTF
CDR3 DNA: TGTGCCAGCAGCCCCCCACTGCGGGGGGTCCGCTATGGCTACACCTTC
V gene: TRBV7-9
D gene: .
J gene: TRBJ1-2
clone size: .

CDR3 protein: CASSFEYIGGFSYEQYF
CDR3 DNA: TGTGCCAGCAGTTTTGAGTATATAGGGGGATTCTCCTACGAGCAGTACTTC
V gene: TRBV28
D gene: .
J gene: TRBJ2-7
clone size: many

CDR3 protein: CASSQASSYNEQFF
CDR3 DNA: TGTGCCAGCAGCCAAGCCAGCTCCTACAATGAGCAGTTCTTC
V gene: TRBV3-1/TRBV3-2
D gene: .
J gene: TRBJ2-1
clone size: .

CDR3 protein: CASSSTGSGLAFF
CDR3 DNA: TGTGCCAGCAGCTCTACAGGATCCGGGTTGGCTTTCTTT
V gene: TRBV7-3
D gene: .
J gene: TRBJ1-1
clone size: .

CDR3 protein: CATRPRIGQKNSPLHF
CDR3 DNA: TGTGCCACCAGGCCGAGGATTGGACAGAAAAATTCACCCCTCCACTTT
V gene: TRBV15
D gene: .
J gene: TRBJ1-6
clone size: .

CDR3 protein: CSASRTSGSTDTQYF
CDR3 DNA: TGCAGTGCTAGTAGAACTAGCGGGAGCACAGATACGCAGTATTTT
V gene: TRBV20-1
D gene: TRBD2
J gene: TRBJ2-3
clone size: .

CDR3 protein: CASSARWILVQGEAQDTQYF
CDR3 DNA: TGTGCCAGTAGTGCCCGATGGATCCTAGTACAGGGGGAAGCACAAGATACGCAGTATTTT
V gene: TRBV19
D gene: TRBD1
J gene: TRBJ2-3
clone size: .

CDR3 protein: CASSQVARTGDEKLFF
CDR3 DNA: TGCGCCAGCAGCCAAGTGGCCCGGACAGGTGATGAAAAACTGTTTTTT
V gene: TRBV4-3
D gene: TRBD1
J gene: TRBJ1-4
clone size: .

CDR3 protein: CASSQDSATGGFYNEQFF
CDR3 DNA: TGCGCCAGCAGCCAAGATTCGGCGACAGGGGGCTTCTACAATGAGCAGTTCTTC
V gene: TRBV4-3
D gene: TRBD1
J gene: TRBJ2-1
clone size: .

CDR3 protein: CASSPPSSGRAEQYF
CDR3 DNA: TGTGCCAGCTCACCACCGTCTAGCGGGAGGGCCGAGCAGTACTTC
V gene: TRBV18
D gene: TRBD2
J gene: TRBJ2-7
clone size: .

CDR3 protein: CASSLGSNEQFF
CDR3 DNA: TGTGCCAGCAGCTTAGGCTCCAATGAGCAGTTCTTC
V gene: TRBV7-3
D gene: .
J gene: TRBJ2-1
clone size: once

CDR3 protein: CASSERRGLDSYNEQFF
CDR3 DNA: TGTGCCAGCAGTGAAAGGAGGGGACTAGACTCCTACAATGAGCAGTTCTTC
V gene: TRBV2
D gene: TRBD2
J gene: TRBJ2-1
clone size: .

CDR3 protein: CASSLGGGGVLEQYF
CDR3 DNA: TGCGCCAGCAGCTTGGGAGGGGGCGGGGTCCTCGAGCAGTACTTC
V gene: TRBV5-1
D gene: .
J gene: TRBJ2-7
clone size: .

CDR3 protein: CASSVGASGMTDTQYF
CDR3 DNA: TGTGCCAGCAGCGTAGGTGCTAGCGGAATGACAGATACGCAGTATTTT
V gene: TRBV9
D gene: TRBD2
J gene: TRBJ2-3
clone size: .

CDR3 protein: CAWSETGISGNTIYF
CDR3 DNA: TGTGCCTGGAGTGAAACAGGGATCTCTGGAAACACCATATATTTT
V gene: TRBV30
D gene: .
J gene: TRBJ1-3
clone size: .

CDR3 protein: CASSPTDRGDYGYTF
CDR3 DNA: TGTGCCAGCAGTCCGACGGACAGGGGTGATTATGGCTACACCTTC
V gene: TRBV28
D gene: TRBD1
J gene: TRBJ1-2
clone size: few

CDR3 protein: CASSSLTSGSRSYNEQFF
CDR3 DNA: TGTGCCAGCAGTTCCTTGACTAGCGGTTCCCGGTCCTACAATGAGCAGTTCTTC
V gene: TRBV28
D gene: TRBD2
J gene: TRBJ2-1
clone size: .

CDR3 protein: CASSPGQGNQETQYF
CDR3 DNA: TGTGCCAGCAGTCCTGGACAGGGGAATCAAGAGACCCAGTACTTC
V gene: TRBV25-1
D gene: TRBD1
J gene: TRBJ2-5
clone size: .

CDR3 protein: CATSDFPSRGYTF
CDR3 DNA: TGTGCCACCAGTGATTTTCCCTCTCGGGGCTACACCTTC
V gene: TRBV24-1
D gene: .
J gene: TRBJ1-2
clone size: .